This record looks at one T cell receptor beta chain sequence and its context. Sequenced by immunoSEQ multiplex PCR; TCRdb stores in-frame clones only, minus some. In the table there are around 99,000 clones, 85% to 95% of which are singletons. These data originate in a study of T cell changes during pregnancy in multiple sclerosis. The ends were cut back, 3 bases at V and 8 bases at J, with 16 bases in the middle. The CDR3 covers 13 residues. CDR1 is GTSNPN and CDR2 is SVGIG in the germline V gene (reference sequence). The TCR sequence derives from a female donor with multiple sclerosis, enrolled in a pregnancy study. Sequenced material: peripheral blood, taken in the first trimester of pregnancy. The chain combines TRBV30 with TRBJ1-2, with D perhaps TRBD1 (6 bases). The CDR3 is CAWRGKGVGGYTF. In DNA, the CDR3 is TGTGCCTGGAGGGGAAAGGGGGTCGGAGGCTACACCTTC.